One TCR beta chain is described in this entry. This record belongs to a study of blood T cell repertoires in COVID-19. Assay used: immunoSEQ multiplex PCR; TCRdb lists only in-frame clones, some missing. Of about 200,000 clones listed, more than 75% are singletons. V was pared by 7 bases and J by 8 bases, with 23 bases between. CDR1 is SNHLY, CDR2 FYNNEI, per germline. The CDR3 contains 15 residues. This chain links TRBV2 with TRBJ1-1; a weak D match, TRBD1 (5 bases). What was sequenced was peripheral blood. The origin of this receptor is an elderly woman with acute or convalescent COVID-19. CDR3 in DNA: TGTGCCAGCACCTCGATCTCCGGGGGACCGGCGGAAGCTTTCTTT. Amino acid sequence: CASTSISGGPAEAFF.